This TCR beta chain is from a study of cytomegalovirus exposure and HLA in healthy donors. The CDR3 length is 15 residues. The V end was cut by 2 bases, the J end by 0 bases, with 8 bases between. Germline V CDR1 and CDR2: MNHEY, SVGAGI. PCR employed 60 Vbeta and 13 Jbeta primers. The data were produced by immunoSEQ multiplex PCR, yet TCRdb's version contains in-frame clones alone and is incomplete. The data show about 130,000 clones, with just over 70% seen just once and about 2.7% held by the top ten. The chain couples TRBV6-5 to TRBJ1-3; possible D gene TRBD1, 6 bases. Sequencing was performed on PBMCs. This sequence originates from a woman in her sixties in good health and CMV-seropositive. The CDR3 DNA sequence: TGTGCCAGCAGTTACCAGGGGTCCTCTGGAAACACCATATATTTT. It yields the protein CASSYQGSSGNTIYF.